This T cell receptor (beta chain) was profiled in a study of CD8 T cells in Susac syndrome. CDR1 MGHRA and CDR2 YSYEKL come from the germline V gene. Trimming took 5 bases from V and 6 from J; bases not matched to a gene: 15. This CDR3 is built from 16 residues. Study-level findings and limits: A relatively small number of individuals underwent TCR sequencing and HLA analysis.

Random hexamers were used to reverse transcribe 0.5 to 1 ug of RNA. TCRdb analysed the immunoSEQ multiplex PCR reads with MiXCR anew, one entry per CDR3 protein. The sample has around 130,000 distinct CDR3 sequences, under 95% seen once. About this clonotype itself: The antigen remains unidentified.

Sequencing was done on a sample of CD8+ T cells from PBMCs. The rearrangement uses TRBV4-1 and TRBJ2-7, with 8 nucleotides matching TRBD2. The source is a human donor with multiple sclerosis. The CDR3 here is CASSEVPRGGPGEQYF. The CDR3 DNA follows: TGCGCCAGCAGCGAAGTTCCCCGGGGGGGGCCCGGCGAGCAGTACTTC.